A selection of T cell receptor beta chains follows, all from one sample in a study of cytomegalovirus exposure and HLA in healthy donors. Clones were read by immunoSEQ multiplex PCR, and TCRdb kept only the in-frame ones, dropping some. Of more than 150,000 clones listed, about 77% are singletons. Material for sequencing was PBMCs. Source of these receptors: a woman aged 25 to 45 in good health and CMV-seropositive. CDR3s include the opening cysteine and the closing phenylalanine or tryptophan. The order of the fields is CDR3 DNA, CDR3 protein, clone size, J gene, D gene, V gene. A D gene is named only where the DNA matches it firmly. The size of a clone is reported for some rows only, either as once, few or many, or as a class for expanded clones.

CDR3 DNA: TGTGCCAGCAGTGTTCGCAGGGAAGCTTTCTTT; CDR3 protein: CASSVRREAFF; clone size: -; J gene: TRBJ1-1; D gene: -; V gene: TRBV6-1
CDR3 DNA: TGTGCCAGCAGCGTTACTAGCGGGGGGGCCCGGAACGAGCAGTACTTC; CDR3 protein: CASSVTSGGARNEQYF; clone size: -; J gene: TRBJ2-7; D gene: TRBD2; V gene: TRBV9
CDR3 DNA: TGTGCCAGCAGCTTGGGACAGGGGGTGACAGATACGCAGTATTTT; CDR3 protein: CASSLGQGVTDTQYF; clone size: -; J gene: TRBJ2-3; D gene: TRBD1; V gene: TRBV7-9
CDR3 DNA: TGTGCCAGCAGTTCGATTCAGGGCCCTGCTAGAGGCTACACCTTC; CDR3 protein: CASSSIQGPARGYTF; clone size: -; J gene: TRBJ1-2; D gene: -; V gene: TRBV28
CDR3 DNA: TGTGCCTGGAGACCCCCGGACAGAAGTAACTATGGCTACACCTTC; CDR3 protein: CAWRPPDRSNYGYTF; clone size: -; J gene: TRBJ1-2; D gene: -; V gene: TRBV30
CDR3 DNA: TGTGCCAGCAGGCCTAGAGGGTCCGATGAAAAACTGTTTTTT; CDR3 protein: CASRPRGSDEKLFF; clone size: few; J gene: TRBJ1-4; D gene: -; V gene: TRBV7-9
CDR3 DNA: TGTGCCAGCAGCTTAGCCACAGGGGGAGGCACTGAAGCTTTCTTT; CDR3 protein: CASSLATGGGTEAFF; clone size: -; J gene: TRBJ1-1; D gene: TRBD1; V gene: TRBV7-8
CDR3 DNA: TGCGCCAGCAGCTTGGCCGGGACAGGGATTGAGACCCAGTACTTC; CDR3 protein: CASSLAGTGIETQYF; clone size: -; J gene: TRBJ2-5; D gene: TRBD1; V gene: TRBV5-1
CDR3 DNA: TGTGCCAGCAGTTGGACTGAGGCCTACAATGAGCAGTTCTTC; CDR3 protein: CASSWTEAYNEQFF; clone size: -; J gene: TRBJ2-1; D gene: -; V gene: TRBV6-5
CDR3 DNA: TGTGCCAGCAGCTTAGCGTTAGCGCGCACAGATACGCAGTATTTT; CDR3 protein: CASSLALARTDTQYF; clone size: -; J gene: TRBJ2-3; D gene: -; V gene: TRBV7-2
CDR3 DNA: TGCGCCAGCAGCCTCGACAGGTTGAGCTCCTACGAGCAGTACTTC; CDR3 protein: CASSLDRLSSYEQYF; clone size: -; J gene: TRBJ2-7; D gene: -; V gene: TRBV4-1
CDR3 DNA: TGTGCCAGCAGCCCCACCAATGCCAGGAACACTGAAGCTTTCTTT; CDR3 protein: CASSPTNARNTEAFF; clone size: -; J gene: TRBJ1-1; D gene: -; V gene: TRBV7-3
CDR3 DNA: TGTGCCATCCTAGAGAAGGGGGGGGCAGATACGCAGTATTTT; CDR3 protein: CAILEKGGADTQYF; clone size: -; J gene: TRBJ2-3; D gene: -; V gene: TRBV2
CDR3 DNA: TGTGCCAGCAGCCCTGACAGGGGAGCTCAAAACACCGGGGAGCTGTTTTTT; CDR3 protein: CASSPDRGAQNTGELFF; clone size: -; J gene: TRBJ2-2; D gene: TRBD1; V gene: TRBV28
CDR3 DNA: TGTGCCAGCAGTGGACAGTCAGGGGGGACCCAGTACTTC; CDR3 protein: CASSGQSGGTQYF; clone size: -; J gene: TRBJ2-5; D gene: TRBD1; V gene: TRBV13
CDR3 DNA: TGTGCCAGCAGCTTAGACTCTCGAGTCAATCAGCCCCAGCATTTT; CDR3 protein: CASSLDSRVNQPQHF; clone size: -; J gene: TRBJ1-5; D gene: -; V gene: TRBV7-2
CDR3 DNA: TGTGCCAGTAGTCCAGGACAGGGAGACTACGAGCAGTACTTC; CDR3 protein: CASSPGQGDYEQYF; clone size: -; J gene: TRBJ2-7; D gene: TRBD1; V gene: TRBV19
CDR3 DNA: TGTGCCTGGAGTAAGGGACTAGCGGGGGCTCGTTCCACAGATACGCAGTATTTT; CDR3 protein: CAWSKGLAGARSTDTQYF; clone size: once; J gene: TRBJ2-3; D gene: TRBD2; V gene: TRBV30
CDR3 DNA: TGTGCCAGCAGCTCTCGACAGTCCCCGACAGGTCTACGCGAGCAGTACTTC; CDR3 protein: CASSSRQSPTGLREQYF; clone size: -; J gene: TRBJ2-7; D gene: -; V gene: TRBV7-6
CDR3 DNA: TGTGCCAGCAGCTTGTTGGGGCAGAGCTACGAGCAGTACTTC; CDR3 protein: CASSLLGQSYEQYF; clone size: once; J gene: TRBJ2-7; D gene: -; V gene: TRBV5-6
CDR3 DNA: TGTGCCAGCAGTCCCGGGACAGGGGGCCCCCTTCGAGACAATGAGCAGTTCTTC; CDR3 protein: CASSPGTGGPLRDNEQFF; clone size: -; J gene: TRBJ2-1; D gene: TRBD1; V gene: TRBV5-4
CDR3 DNA: TGTGCCAGCAGCGCTAGCGGGGGGAGCTCCTACAATGAGCAGTTCTTC; CDR3 protein: CASSASGGSSYNEQFF; clone size: -; J gene: TRBJ2-1; D gene: TRBD2; V gene: TRBV7-6
CDR3 DNA: TGTGCCAGTAGTATGACAGGGGAACAGCCCCAGCATTTT; CDR3 protein: CASSMTGEQPQHF; clone size: -; J gene: TRBJ1-5; D gene: TRBD1; V gene: TRBV19
CDR3 DNA: TGTGCCAGCAGCCCCGGCCCGGGTTCCAACTACGAGCAGTACTTC; CDR3 protein: CASSPGPGSNYEQYF; clone size: -; J gene: TRBJ2-7; D gene: -; V gene: TRBV9
CDR3 DNA: TGTGCCAGCAGTGCCCCATCCGGGACAGGGTATGGCTACACCTTC; CDR3 protein: CASSAPSGTGYGYTF; clone size: -; J gene: TRBJ1-2; D gene: TRBD1; V gene: TRBV2
CDR3 DNA: TGTGCCAGCAGTTACTCGACAGGGGGCGCTTGGTCACCCCTCCACTTT; CDR3 protein: CASSYSTGGAWSPLHF; clone size: -; J gene: TRBJ1-6; D gene: TRBD1; V gene: TRBV6-5
CDR3 DNA: TGCAGCGTTGGGAGTGTGGGGCCGATCTATGGCTACACCTTC; CDR3 protein: CSVGSVGPIYGYTF; clone size: once; J gene: TRBJ1-2; D gene: -; V gene: TRBV29-1
CDR3 DNA: TGTGCCAGCGGGGAGGGCACCTATTATGGCTACACCTTC; CDR3 protein: CASGEGTYYGYTF; clone size: once; J gene: TRBJ1-2; D gene: -; V gene: TRBV11-3
CDR3 DNA: TGCGCCAGCAGCCAAGAAACAGGGTATAACACCGGGGAGCTGTTTTTT; CDR3 protein: CASSQETGYNTGELFF; clone size: -; J gene: TRBJ2-2; D gene: -; V gene: TRBV4-3
CDR3 DNA: TGCAGCGTGACGGACAGGGCTAATGAGCAGTTCTTC; CDR3 protein: CSVTDRANEQFF; clone size: few; J gene: TRBJ2-1; D gene: TRBD1; V gene: TRBV29-1
CDR3 DNA: TGTGCCAGCAGGGGTCGGACAGCTAATGGCTACACCTTC; CDR3 protein: CASRGRTANGYTF; clone size: -; J gene: TRBJ1-2; D gene: -; V gene: TRBV28
CDR3 DNA: TGTGCCAGCACCGTAACACAGGGAGAGATGGGAAACACCATATATTTT; CDR3 protein: CASTVTQGEMGNTIYF; clone size: few; J gene: TRBJ1-3; D gene: -; V gene: TRBV7-9
CDR3 DNA: TGCGCCAGCAGCTCACGAGGACTAGAGGTGGTAGATACGCAGTATTTT; CDR3 protein: CASSSRGLEVVDTQYF; clone size: few; J gene: TRBJ2-3; D gene: TRBD2; V gene: TRBV10-2
CDR3 DNA: TGCGCCAGCAGCCAAGATAAGGGGACAGGATTTGAAAAACTGTTTTTT; CDR3 protein: CASSQDKGTGFEKLFF; clone size: -; J gene: TRBJ1-4; D gene: TRBD1; V gene: TRBV4-3
CDR3 DNA: TGTGCCAGCAGTTTCCTAGCGGGGGGTAGCTCCTACGAGCAGTACTTC; CDR3 protein: CASSFLAGGSSYEQYF; clone size: once; J gene: TRBJ2-7; D gene: TRBD2; V gene: TRBV28
CDR3 DNA: TGCGCCAGCAGTGAAACCCCCAGGGGCACAGATACGCAGTATTTT; CDR3 protein: CASSETPRGTDTQYF; clone size: -; J gene: TRBJ2-3; D gene: -; V gene: TRBV10-1
CDR3 DNA: TGTGCCAGCGTACCGGTCCAGGGATACACCGGGGAGCTGTTTTTT; CDR3 protein: CASVPVQGYTGELFF; clone size: -; J gene: TRBJ2-2; D gene: -; V gene: TRBV11-2
CDR3 DNA: TGTGCCAGCCGCCAGGTCGAAACAACTAATGAAAAACTGTTTTTT; CDR3 protein: CASRQVETTNEKLFF; clone size: -; J gene: TRBJ1-4; D gene: -; V gene: TRBV6-5
CDR3 DNA: TGTGCCTGGAGTAGCCAGGGATACGAGCAGTACTTC; CDR3 protein: CAWSSQGYEQYF; clone size: few; J gene: TRBJ2-7; D gene: -; V gene: TRBV30
CDR3 DNA: TGTGCCAGCAGTGAGGACAGCCCTGCGAACACCGGGGAGCTGTTTTTT; CDR3 protein: CASSEDSPANTGELFF; clone size: -; J gene: TRBJ2-2; D gene: -; V gene: TRBV2
CDR3 DNA: TGTGCCAGCAGCTTAGGGGGGGGAGGGGAAAAACTGTTTTTT; CDR3 protein: CASSLGGGGEKLFF; clone size: -; J gene: TRBJ1-4; D gene: -; V gene: TRBV7-2